The entry that follows covers one T cell receptor (beta chain) sequence. This specimen comes from a study of blood T cell repertoires in COVID-19. Study details: From T cells, B-cell-depleted T cells, or PBMCs came the material, which was cDNA or gDNA.

V was pared by 0 bases and J by 5 bases, with 15 bases between. The CDR3 consists of 16 residues. Germline V gene data show CDR1 as SGHAT and CDR2 as FQNNGV. Data came from immunoSEQ multiplex PCR; TCRdb stores just in-frame clones and leaves some out. The sample yields roughly 200,000 clones, around 89% seen once. This TCR derives from a man aged 45 to 65 with acute or convalescent COVID-19. Sequenced: peripheral blood. The rearrangement links TRBV11-2 to TRBJ2-3, with D tentatively TRBD1 (6 bases). The CDR3: CASSLEGVGARDTQYF. As DNA, the CDR3 is TGTGCCAGCAGCTTAGAAGGAGTGGGGGCACGAGATACGCAGTATTTT.